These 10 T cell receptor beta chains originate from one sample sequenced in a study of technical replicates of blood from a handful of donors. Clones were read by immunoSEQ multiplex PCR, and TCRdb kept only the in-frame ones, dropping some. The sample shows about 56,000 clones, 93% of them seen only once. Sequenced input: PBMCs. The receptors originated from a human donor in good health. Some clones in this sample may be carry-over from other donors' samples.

The chain's CDR3 is CASNPTLSSYNEQFF. DNA for the CDR3: TGTGCCAGCAACCCGACACTCTCCTCCTACAATGAGCAGTTCTTC. J is TRBJ2-1 and V is TRBV7-8, with D unclear. The CDR3 spans 15 residues. Germline CDR1 SGHVS, CDR2 FQNEAQ. The V end lost 7 bases, the J end lost 0 bases, and 13 bases lay between the germline ends.

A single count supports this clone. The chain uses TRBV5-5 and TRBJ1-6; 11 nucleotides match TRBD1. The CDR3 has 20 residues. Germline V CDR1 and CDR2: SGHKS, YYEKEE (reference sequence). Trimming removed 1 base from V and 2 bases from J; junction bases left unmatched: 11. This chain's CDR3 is CASSLQGTGGVITYNSPLHF. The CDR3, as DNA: TGTGCCAGCAGCTTGCAGGGGACAGGGGGAGTTATCACCTATAATTCACCCCTCCACTTT.

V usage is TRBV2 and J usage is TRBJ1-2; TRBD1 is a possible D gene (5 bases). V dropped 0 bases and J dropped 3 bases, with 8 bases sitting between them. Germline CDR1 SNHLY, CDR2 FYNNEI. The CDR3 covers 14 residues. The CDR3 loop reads CASSEAAGDYGYTF. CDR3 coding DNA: TGTGCCAGCAGTGAAGCGGCGGGGGACTATGGCTACACCTTC. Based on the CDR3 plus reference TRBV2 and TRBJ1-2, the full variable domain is EPEVTQTPSHQVTQMGQEVILRCVPISNHLYFYWYRQILGQKVEFLVSFYNNEISEKSEIFDDQFSVERPDGSNFTLKIRSTKLEDSAMYFCASSEAAGDYGYTFGSGTRLTVV.

CDR3 nucleotide sequence: TGTGCCAGCAGCCCCCGGTCCGGGGCGGGATCACCCCTCCACTTT. It yields the protein CASSPRSGAGSPLHF. The rearrangement joins TRBV7-2 to TRBJ1-6, with D tentatively TRBD1 (5 bases). This CDR3 spans 15 amino acids. CDR1 SGHTA and CDR2 FQGNSA come from the germline V gene. Trimming cost V 5 bases and J 10 bases, with 18 bases left between them. Full variable domain (remainder filled in from reference TRBV7-2 and TRBJ1-6): GAGVSQSPSNKVTEKGKDVELRCDPISGHTALYWYRQSLGQGLEFLIYFQGNSAPDKSGLPSDRFSAERTGGSVSTLTIQRTQQEDSAVYLCASSPRSGAGSPLHFGNGTRLTVT.

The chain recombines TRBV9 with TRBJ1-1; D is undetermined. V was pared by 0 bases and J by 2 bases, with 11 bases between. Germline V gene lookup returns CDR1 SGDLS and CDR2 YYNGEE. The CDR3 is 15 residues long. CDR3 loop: CASSVGIQINTEAFF. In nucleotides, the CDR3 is TGTGCCAGCAGCGTAGGTATACAGATTAACACTGAAGCTTTCTTT.

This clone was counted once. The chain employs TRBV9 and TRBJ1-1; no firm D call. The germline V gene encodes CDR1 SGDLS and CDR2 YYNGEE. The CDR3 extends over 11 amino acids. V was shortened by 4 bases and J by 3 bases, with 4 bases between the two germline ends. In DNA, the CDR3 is TGTGCCAGCAGCCGAGACACTGAAGCTTTCTTT. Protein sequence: CASSRDTEAFF.

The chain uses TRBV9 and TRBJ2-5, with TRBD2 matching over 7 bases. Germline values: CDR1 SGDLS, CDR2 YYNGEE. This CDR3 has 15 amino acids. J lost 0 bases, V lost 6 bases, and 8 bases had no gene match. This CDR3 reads CASNYYGGNQETQYF. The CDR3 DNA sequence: TGTGCCAGCAACTACTACGGGGGGAACCAAGAGACCCAGTACTTC.

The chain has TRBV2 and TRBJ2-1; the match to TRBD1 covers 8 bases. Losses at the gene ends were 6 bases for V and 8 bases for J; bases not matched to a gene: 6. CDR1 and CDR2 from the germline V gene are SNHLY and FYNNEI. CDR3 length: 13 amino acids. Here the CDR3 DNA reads TGTGCCAGCAGGGCGACAGGGGCGGATGAGCAGTTCTTC. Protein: CASRATGADEQFF.

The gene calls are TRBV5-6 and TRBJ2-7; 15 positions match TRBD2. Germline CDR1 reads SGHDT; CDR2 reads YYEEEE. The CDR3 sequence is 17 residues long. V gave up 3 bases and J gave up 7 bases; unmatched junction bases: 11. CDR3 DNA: TGTGCCAGCAGCTCGCTTCAGGGACTAGCGGGAGGTGGGGAGCAGTACTTC. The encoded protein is CASSSLQGLAGGGEQYF.

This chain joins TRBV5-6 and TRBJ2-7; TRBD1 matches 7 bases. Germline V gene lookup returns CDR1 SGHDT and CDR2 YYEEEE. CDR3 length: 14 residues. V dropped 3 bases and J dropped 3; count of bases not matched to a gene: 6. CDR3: CASSSWDRHYEQYF. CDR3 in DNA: TGTGCCAGCAGCTCCTGGGACAGACACTACGAGCAGTACTTC.